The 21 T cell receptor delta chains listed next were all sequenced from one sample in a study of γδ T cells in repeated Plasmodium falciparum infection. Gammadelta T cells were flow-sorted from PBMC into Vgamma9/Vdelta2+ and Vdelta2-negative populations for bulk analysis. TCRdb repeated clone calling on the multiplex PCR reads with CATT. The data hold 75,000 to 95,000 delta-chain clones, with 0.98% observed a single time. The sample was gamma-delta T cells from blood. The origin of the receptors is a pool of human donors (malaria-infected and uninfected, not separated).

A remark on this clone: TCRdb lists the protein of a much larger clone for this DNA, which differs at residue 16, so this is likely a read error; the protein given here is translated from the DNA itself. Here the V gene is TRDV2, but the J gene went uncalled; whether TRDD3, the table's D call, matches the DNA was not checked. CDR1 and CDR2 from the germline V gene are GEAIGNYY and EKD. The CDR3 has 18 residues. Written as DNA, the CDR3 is TGTGCCTGTGACACGATTACTGGGGGATACTCGTCCACCGATAAACCCATCTTT. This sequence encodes CACDTITGGYSSTDKPIF.

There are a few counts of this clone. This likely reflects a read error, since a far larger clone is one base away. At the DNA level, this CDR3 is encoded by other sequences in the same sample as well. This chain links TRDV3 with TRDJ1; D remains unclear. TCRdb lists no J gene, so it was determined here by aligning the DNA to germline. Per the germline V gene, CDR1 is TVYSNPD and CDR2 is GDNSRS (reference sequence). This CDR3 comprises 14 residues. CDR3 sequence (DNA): TGTGCATCATTGCACGCTTTGGACACCGATAAACTCATCTTT. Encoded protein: CASLHALDTDKLIF.

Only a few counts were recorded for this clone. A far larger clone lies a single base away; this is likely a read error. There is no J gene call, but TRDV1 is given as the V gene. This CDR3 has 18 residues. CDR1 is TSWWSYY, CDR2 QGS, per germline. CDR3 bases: TGTGCTCTTGCTTCCTCCAGTACTACCTCTTGGTACACCGATAAACTCATCTTC. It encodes CALASSSTTSWYTDKLIF.

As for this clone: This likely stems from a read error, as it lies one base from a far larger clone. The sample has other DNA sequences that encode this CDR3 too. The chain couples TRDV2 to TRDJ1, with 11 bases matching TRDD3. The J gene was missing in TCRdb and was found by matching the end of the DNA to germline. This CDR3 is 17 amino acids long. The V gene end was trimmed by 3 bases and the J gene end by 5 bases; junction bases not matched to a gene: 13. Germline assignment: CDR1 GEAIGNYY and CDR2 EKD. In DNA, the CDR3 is TGTGCCTGTGACCCCGGCGAAGAATGGGGGATACGTGATAAACTCATCTTT. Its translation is CACDPGEEWGIRDKLIF.

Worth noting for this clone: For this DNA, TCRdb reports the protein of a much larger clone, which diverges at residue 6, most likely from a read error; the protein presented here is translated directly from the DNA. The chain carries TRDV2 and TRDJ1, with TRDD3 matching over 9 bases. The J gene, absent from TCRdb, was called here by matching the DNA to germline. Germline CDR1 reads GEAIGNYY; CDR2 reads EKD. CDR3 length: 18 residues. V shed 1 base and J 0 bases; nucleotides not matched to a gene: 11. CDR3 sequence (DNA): TGTGCCTGTGACACTCCATCACTGGGGGACCCGTACACCGATAAACTCATCTTT. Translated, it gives CACDTPSLGDPYTDKLIF.

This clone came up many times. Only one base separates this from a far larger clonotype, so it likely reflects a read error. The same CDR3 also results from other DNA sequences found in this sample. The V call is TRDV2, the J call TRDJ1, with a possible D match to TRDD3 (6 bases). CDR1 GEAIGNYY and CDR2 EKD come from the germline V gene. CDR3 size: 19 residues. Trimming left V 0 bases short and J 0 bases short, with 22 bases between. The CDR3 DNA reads TGTGCCTGTGACACCGTTGGTACCGGGGGACCAAAGTACACCGATAAACTCATCTTT. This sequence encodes CACDTVGTGGPKYTDKLIF.

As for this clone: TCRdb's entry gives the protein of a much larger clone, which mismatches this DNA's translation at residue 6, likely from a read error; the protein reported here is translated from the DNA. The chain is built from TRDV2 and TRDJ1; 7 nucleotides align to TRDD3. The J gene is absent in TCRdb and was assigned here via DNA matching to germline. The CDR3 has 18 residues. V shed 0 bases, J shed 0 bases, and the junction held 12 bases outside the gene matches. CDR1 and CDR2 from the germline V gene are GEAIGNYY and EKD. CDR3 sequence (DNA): TGTGCCTGTGACACCGCGGGCGGGGGATTACCTTACACCGATAAACTCATCTTT. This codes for CACDTAGGGLPYTDKLIF.

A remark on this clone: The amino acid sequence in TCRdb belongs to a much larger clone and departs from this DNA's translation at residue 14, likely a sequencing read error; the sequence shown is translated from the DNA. CDR3 protein: CACDPLGDIGYTDELIF. The CDR3 DNA sequence: TGTGCCTGTGACCCTCTGGGGGATATCGGGTACACCGATGAACTCATCTTT. The rearrangement links TRDV2 to TRDJ1, with 10 bases lining up with TRDD3. TCRdb does not report a J gene; here it was assigned by matching the DNA to germline references. Germline V gene lookup returns CDR1 GEAIGNYY and CDR2 EKD. CDR3 size: 17 residues.

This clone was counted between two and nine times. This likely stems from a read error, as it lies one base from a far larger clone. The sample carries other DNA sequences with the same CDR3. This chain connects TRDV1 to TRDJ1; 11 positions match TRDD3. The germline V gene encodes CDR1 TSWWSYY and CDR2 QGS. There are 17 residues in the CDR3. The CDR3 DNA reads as TGTGCCCTTGGGGGGCCCCCCTGGGGGATACTTTGGGCTAAACTCATCTTT. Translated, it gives CALGGPPWGILWAKLIF.

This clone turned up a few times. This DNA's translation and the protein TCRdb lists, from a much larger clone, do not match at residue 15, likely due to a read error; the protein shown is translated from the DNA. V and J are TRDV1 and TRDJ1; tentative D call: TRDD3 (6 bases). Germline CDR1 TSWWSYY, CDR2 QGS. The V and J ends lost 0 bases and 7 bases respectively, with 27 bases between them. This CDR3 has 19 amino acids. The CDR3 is CALGELYASSQLGTGKLIF. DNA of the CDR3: TGTGCTCTTGGGGAACTCTATGCATCCTCCCAACTGGGAACAGGTAAACTCATCTTT.

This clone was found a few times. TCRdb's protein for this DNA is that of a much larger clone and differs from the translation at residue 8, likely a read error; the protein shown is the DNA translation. CDR3 region: CACDRLPHGIQNDDDKLIF. CDR3 bases: TGTGCCTGTGACAGACTTCCTCACGGGATACAGAACGACGACGATAAACTCATCTTT. The chain carries TRDV2 and TRDJ1, with a tentative D call TRDD3 (7 bases). Trimming cost V 2 bases and J 4 bases, with 28 bases left between them. The germline CDR1 and CDR2 sequences are GEAIGNYY and EKD. The CDR3 runs 19 residues.

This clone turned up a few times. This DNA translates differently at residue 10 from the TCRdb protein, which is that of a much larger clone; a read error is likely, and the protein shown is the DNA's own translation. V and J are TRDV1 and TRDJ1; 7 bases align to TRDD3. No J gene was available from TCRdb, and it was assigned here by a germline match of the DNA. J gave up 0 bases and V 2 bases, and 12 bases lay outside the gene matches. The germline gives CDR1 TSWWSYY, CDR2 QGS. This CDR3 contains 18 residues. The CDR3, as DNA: TGTGCTCTTGGGGAAGTGATCGGGGGGATGCAGTACACCGATAAACTCATCTTT. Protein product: CALGEVIGGMQYTDKLIF.

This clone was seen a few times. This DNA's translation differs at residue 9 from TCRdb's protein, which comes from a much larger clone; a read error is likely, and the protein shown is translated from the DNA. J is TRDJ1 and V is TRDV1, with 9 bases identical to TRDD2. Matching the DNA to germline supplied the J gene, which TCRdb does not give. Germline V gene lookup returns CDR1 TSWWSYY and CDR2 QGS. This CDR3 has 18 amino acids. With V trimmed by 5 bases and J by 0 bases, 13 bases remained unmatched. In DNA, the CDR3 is TGTGCTCTTGGGAACCTTCCTACGAGGTCTACGTACACCGATAAACTCATCTTT. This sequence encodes CALGNLPTRSTYTDKLIF.

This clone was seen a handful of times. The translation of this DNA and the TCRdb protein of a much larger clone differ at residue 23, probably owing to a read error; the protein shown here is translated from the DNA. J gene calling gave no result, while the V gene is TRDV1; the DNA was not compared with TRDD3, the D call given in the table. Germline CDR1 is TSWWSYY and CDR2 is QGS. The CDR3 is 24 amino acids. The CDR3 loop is CALGAIFPIYGLTWGIHIGSGLTF. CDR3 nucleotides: TGTGCTCTTGGGGCAATTTTTCCTATTTACGGCCTTACCTGGGGGATACACATCGGGTCGGGTCTCACCTTT.

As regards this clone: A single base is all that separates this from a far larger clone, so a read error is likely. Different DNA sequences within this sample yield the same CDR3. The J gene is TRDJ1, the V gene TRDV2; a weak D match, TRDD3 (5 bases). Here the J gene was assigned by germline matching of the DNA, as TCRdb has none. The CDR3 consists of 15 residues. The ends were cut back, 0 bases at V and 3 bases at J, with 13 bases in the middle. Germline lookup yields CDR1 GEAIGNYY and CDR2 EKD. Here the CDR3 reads CACDTVGGFSDKLIF. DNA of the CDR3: TGTGCCTGTGACACCGTCGGGGGGTTTTCCGATAAACTCATCTTT.

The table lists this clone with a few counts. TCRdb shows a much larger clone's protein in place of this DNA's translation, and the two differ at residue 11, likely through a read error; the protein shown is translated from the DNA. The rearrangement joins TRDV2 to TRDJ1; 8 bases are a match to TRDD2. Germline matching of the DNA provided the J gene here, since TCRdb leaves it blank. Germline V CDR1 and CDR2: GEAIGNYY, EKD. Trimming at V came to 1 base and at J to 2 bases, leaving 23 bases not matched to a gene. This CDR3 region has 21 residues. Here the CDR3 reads CACDTLLPRLAVGSATDKLIF. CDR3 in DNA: TGTGCCTGTGACACGCTCCTTCCTAGATTGGCGGTTGGCTCCGCAACCGATAAACTCATCTTT.

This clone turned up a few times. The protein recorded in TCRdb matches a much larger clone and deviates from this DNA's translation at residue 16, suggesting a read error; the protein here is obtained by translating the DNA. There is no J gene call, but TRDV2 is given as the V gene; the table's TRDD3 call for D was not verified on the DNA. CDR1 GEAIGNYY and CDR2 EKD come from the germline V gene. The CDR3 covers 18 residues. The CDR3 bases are TGTGCCTGTGACACCGTCACGCCAGGGGCCAGGGACACCCGACAGACGTTTTTC. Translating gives CACDTVTPGARDTRQTFF.

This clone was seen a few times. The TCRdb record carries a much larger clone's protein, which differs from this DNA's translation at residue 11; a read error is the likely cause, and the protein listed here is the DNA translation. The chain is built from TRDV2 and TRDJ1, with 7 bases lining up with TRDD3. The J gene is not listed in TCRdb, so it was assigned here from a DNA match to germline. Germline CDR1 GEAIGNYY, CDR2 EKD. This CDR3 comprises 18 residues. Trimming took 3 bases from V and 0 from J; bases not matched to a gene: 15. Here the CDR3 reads CACDGIETLGNYTDKLIF. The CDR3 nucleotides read TGTGCCTGTGACGGAATCGAAACACTGGGGAACTACACCGATAAACTCATCTTT.

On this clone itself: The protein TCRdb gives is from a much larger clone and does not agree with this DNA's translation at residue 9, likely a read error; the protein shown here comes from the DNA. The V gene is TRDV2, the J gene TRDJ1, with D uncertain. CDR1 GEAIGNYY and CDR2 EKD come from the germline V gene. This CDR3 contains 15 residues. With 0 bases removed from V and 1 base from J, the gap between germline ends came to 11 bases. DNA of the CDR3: TGTGCCTGTGACACCCCCCGGGGTTGCACCGATAAACTCATCTTT. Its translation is CACDTPRGCTDKLIF.

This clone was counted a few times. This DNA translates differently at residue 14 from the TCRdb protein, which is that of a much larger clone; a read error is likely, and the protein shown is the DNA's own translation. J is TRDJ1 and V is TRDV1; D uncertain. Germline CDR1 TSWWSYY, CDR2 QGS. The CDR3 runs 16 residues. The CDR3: CALGELRVREEDKPIF. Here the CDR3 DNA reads TGTGCTCTTGGGGAACTACGGGTCAGGGAAGAGGACAAACCCATCTTT.

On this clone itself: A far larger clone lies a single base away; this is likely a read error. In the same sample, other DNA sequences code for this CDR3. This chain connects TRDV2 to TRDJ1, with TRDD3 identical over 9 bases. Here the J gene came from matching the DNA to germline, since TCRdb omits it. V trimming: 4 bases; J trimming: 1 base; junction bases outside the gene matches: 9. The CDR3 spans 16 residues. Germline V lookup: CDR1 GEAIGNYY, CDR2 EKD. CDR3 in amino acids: CACDAMGDSSTDKLIF. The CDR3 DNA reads TGTGCCTGTGATGCGATGGGGGATAGCTCCACCGATAAACTCATCTTT.